These 7 T cell receptor beta chains were all obtained from the same sample, sequenced in a study of cytomegalovirus exposure and HLA in healthy donors. The PCR contained 60 Vbeta and 13 Jbeta primers. Only in-frame clones appear in the TCRdb table, and some are missing; sequencing was by immunoSEQ multiplex PCR. The table records about 130,000 clones, about 15% of them present only once. The sequencing input was PBMCs. Receptor source: a female donor in good health and CMV-seropositive.

This clone was observed a handful of times. The chain employs TRBV7-2 and TRBJ1-1; D gene unclear. Trimming shortened V by 7 bases and J by 3 bases, and 15 bases separated the two germline ends. This CDR3 spans 14 amino acids. CDR1 SGHTA and CDR2 FQGNSA come from the germline V gene. The DNA of the CDR3 is TGTGCCAGCAAAACGGGGAATAAGGACACTGAAGCTTTCTTT. Protein: CASKTGNKDTEAFF.

This rearrangement joins TRBV6-5 to TRBJ2-1, with 10 bases matching TRBD2. CDR1 is MNHEY and CDR2 is SVGAGI in the germline V gene. This CDR3 has 16 residues. J lost 4 bases, V lost 4 bases, and 7 bases had no gene match. In DNA form, the CDR3 reads TGTGCCAGCAGTTCCACGGGACTAGCGAGATACAATGAGCAGTTCTTC. Translated, it gives CASSSTGLARYNEQFF.

The J gene is TRBJ1-2, the V gene TRBV6-1, with D maybe TRBD1 (6 bases). The germline V gene has CDR1 MNHNS and CDR2 SASEGT. This CDR3 region has 14 residues. The V end lost 6 bases, the J end lost 4 bases, and 15 bases lay between the germline ends. The CDR3: CASRKAGEGYGYTF. CDR3 DNA sequence: TGTGCCAGCAGGAAGGCAGGGGAAGGCTATGGCTACACCTTC.

This CDR3 is CSALRTDTQYF. DNA for the CDR3: TGCAGCGCCCTTCGCACAGATACGCAGTATTTT. The J gene is TRBJ2-3, the V gene TRBV29-1; D call uncertain. This CDR3 spans 11 amino acids. In germline, CDR1 is SQVTM, CDR2 ANQGSEA. Trimming took off 7 bases at V and 1 base at J, with 6 bases between the two ends.

This clone has just a few counts. V usage is TRBV28 and J usage is TRBJ2-2; no reliable D call. CDR3 length equals 17 residues. Germline CDR1 MDHEN, CDR2 SYDVKM. The V end was cut by 2 bases, the J end by 0 bases, with 13 bases between. The CDR3 loop reads CASSLRWAESNTGELFF. The CDR3 DNA sequence: TGTGCCAGCAGTTTACGGTGGGCAGAATCGAACACCGGGGAGCTGTTTTTT.

The chain has TRBV27 and TRBJ1-4; D remains unclear. V gave up 5 bases and J gave up 5 bases, with 15 bases separating them. Germline values: CDR1 MNHEY, CDR2 SMNVEV (reference sequence). This CDR3 comprises 15 residues. The CDR3 DNA sequence: TGTGCCAGCAGTCTGACCCCCAACGGGAATGAAAAACTGTTTTTT. This gives the protein CASSLTPNGNEKLFF.

This clone was detected a few times. The rearrangement links TRBV28 to TRBJ2-6; the match to TRBD1 covers 9 bases. Germline V lookup: CDR1 MDHEN, CDR2 SYDVKM. V lost 10 bases, J lost 0 bases, and 7 bases stayed unmatched. This CDR3 has 16 amino acids. CDR3 protein: CAIRTGALSGANVLTF. In nucleotides, the CDR3 is TGTGCCATAAGGACAGGGGCCCTCTCTGGGGCCAACGTCCTGACTTTC.